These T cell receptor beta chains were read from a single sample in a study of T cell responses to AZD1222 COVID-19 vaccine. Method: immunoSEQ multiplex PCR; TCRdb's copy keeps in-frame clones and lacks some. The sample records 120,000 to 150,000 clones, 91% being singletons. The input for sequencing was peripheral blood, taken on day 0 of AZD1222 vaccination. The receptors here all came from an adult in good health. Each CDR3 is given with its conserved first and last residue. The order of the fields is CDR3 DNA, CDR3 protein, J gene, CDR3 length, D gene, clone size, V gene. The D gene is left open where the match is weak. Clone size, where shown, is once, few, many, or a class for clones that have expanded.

cdr3_nt: TGTGCCAGCAGCCCCGTCGGTGTACAGCTAACCTACGAGCAGTACTTC; cdr3_aa: CASSPVGVQLTYEQYF; j_call: TRBJ2-7; cdr3_length: 16; d_call: NA; clone_size: NA; v_call: TRBV3-1/TRBV3-2
cdr3_nt: TGTGCCAGCAGTCTCCTAGGGATCACCGGGACACTCTACGAGCAGTACTTC; cdr3_aa: CASSLLGITGTLYEQYF; j_call: TRBJ2-7; cdr3_length: 17; d_call: NA; clone_size: NA; v_call: TRBV27
cdr3_nt: TGTGCCAGCAGTTTACGAGGGTACGAGAAAGCTTTCTTT; cdr3_aa: CASSLRGYEKAFF; j_call: TRBJ1-1; cdr3_length: 13; d_call: NA; clone_size: NA; v_call: TRBV27
cdr3_nt: TGTGCCAGTACCAGACTAGCGGGAGGGCCAAGTAGGGATACGCAGTATTTT; cdr3_aa: CASTRLAGGPSRDTQYF; j_call: TRBJ2-3; cdr3_length: 17; d_call: TRBD2; clone_size: NA; v_call: TRBV19
cdr3_nt: TGTGCCAGCAGTACAACGAATAGGGGGTTCCACGAGCAGTACTTC; cdr3_aa: CASSTTNRGFHEQYF; j_call: TRBJ2-7; cdr3_length: 15; d_call: NA; clone_size: NA; v_call: TRBV6-2/TRBV6-3
cdr3_nt: TGTGCCAGCAGCTTAGCTTTCTTAAGGGGGATGGATGAGCAGTTCTTC; cdr3_aa: CASSLAFLRGMDEQFF; j_call: TRBJ2-1; cdr3_length: 16; d_call: NA; clone_size: NA; v_call: TRBV7-2
cdr3_nt: TGTGCCAGCAGCCACCGGGACAGTTACTCCTACGAGCAGTACTTC; cdr3_aa: CASSHRDSYSYEQYF; j_call: TRBJ2-7; cdr3_length: 15; d_call: TRBD1; clone_size: NA; v_call: TRBV7-9
cdr3_nt: TGTGCCAGCAGCTTTAGCTATGATCAGCCCCAGCATTTT; cdr3_aa: CASSFSYDQPQHF; j_call: TRBJ1-5; cdr3_length: 13; d_call: NA; clone_size: NA; v_call: TRBV11-3
cdr3_nt: TGTGCCAGCAGCGTAGGACAGATTAATGAAAAACTGTTTTTT; cdr3_aa: CASSVGQINEKLFF; j_call: TRBJ1-4; cdr3_length: 14; d_call: NA; clone_size: NA; v_call: TRBV9
cdr3_nt: TGTGCCAGTACGTACGACTCCTACAATGAGCAGTTCTTC; cdr3_aa: CASTYDSYNEQFF; j_call: TRBJ2-1; cdr3_length: 13; d_call: NA; clone_size: NA; v_call: TRBV19
cdr3_nt: TGTGCCAGCAGCTTAGTTAGGGGGCCGATATCGAGGACTGAAGCTTTCTTT; cdr3_aa: CASSLVRGPISRTEAFF; j_call: TRBJ1-1; cdr3_length: 17; d_call: TRBD1; clone_size: NA; v_call: TRBV7-8
cdr3_nt: TGTGCCAGCAGCCTAGAAGACTCCTACAATGAGCAGTTCTTC; cdr3_aa: CASSLEDSYNEQFF; j_call: TRBJ2-1; cdr3_length: 14; d_call: NA; clone_size: once; v_call: TRBV19
cdr3_nt: TGCGCCAGCACCTCCACGCAGGGGAGCTATGGCTACACCTTC; cdr3_aa: CASTSTQGSYGYTF; j_call: TRBJ1-2; cdr3_length: 14; d_call: NA; clone_size: NA; v_call: TRBV5-1
cdr3_nt: TGCGCCAGCAGCTCCGCCCTCCAGTACGAGCAGTACTTC; cdr3_aa: CASSSALQYEQYF; j_call: TRBJ2-7; cdr3_length: 13; d_call: NA; clone_size: NA; v_call: TRBV4-1
cdr3_nt: TGCGCCAGCAGCTTGGACAGGCCTGACTATGGCTACACCTTC; cdr3_aa: CASSLDRPDYGYTF; j_call: TRBJ1-2; cdr3_length: 14; d_call: NA; clone_size: NA; v_call: TRBV5-1
cdr3_nt: TGTGCCCGCACCCAATCACTACTAGCGGGAGGGCCCCCCTACAATGAGCAGTTCTTC; cdr3_aa: CARTQSLLAGGPPYNEQFF; j_call: TRBJ2-1; cdr3_length: 19; d_call: TRBD2; clone_size: NA; v_call: TRBV30